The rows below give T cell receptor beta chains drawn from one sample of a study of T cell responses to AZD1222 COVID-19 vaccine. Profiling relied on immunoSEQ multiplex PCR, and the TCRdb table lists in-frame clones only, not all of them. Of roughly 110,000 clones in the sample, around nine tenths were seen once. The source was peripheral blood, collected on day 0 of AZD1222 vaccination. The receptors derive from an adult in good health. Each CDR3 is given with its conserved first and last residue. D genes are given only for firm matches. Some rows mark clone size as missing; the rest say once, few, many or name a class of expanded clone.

CDR3nt: TGTGCCAGCAGTTACTTACGGACAGGGGTCTACAATGAGCAGTTCTTC
CDR3aa: CASSYLRTGVYNEQFF
j_gene: TRBJ2-1
v_gene: TRBV6-2/TRBV6-3
d_gene: TRBD1
abundance: .
len: 16

CDR3nt: TGTGCCAGCAATCAAGGGTCTACGAACACTGAAGCTTTCTTT
CDR3aa: CASNQGSTNTEAFF
j_gene: TRBJ1-1
v_gene: TRBV7-2
d_gene: .
abundance: .
len: 14

CDR3nt: TGTGCCAGCAGCTCCGTGAGACAGGGCGCCCGCCGCACCTTC
CDR3aa: CASSSVRQGARRTF
j_gene: TRBJ1-2
v_gene: TRBV11-2
d_gene: TRBD1
abundance: .
len: 14

CDR3nt: TGCAGTGCTAGTTCCAGGGGACTAGCGGACCTACGGGATACGCAGTATTTT
CDR3aa: CSASSRGLADLRDTQYF
j_gene: TRBJ2-3
v_gene: TRBV20-1
d_gene: TRBD2
abundance: .
len: 17

CDR3nt: TGCGCCAGCAGCCAAGAATTTTCCGGGACAGGGGGCTATGGCTACACCTTC
CDR3aa: CASSQEFSGTGGYGYTF
j_gene: TRBJ1-2
v_gene: TRBV4-1
d_gene: TRBD1
abundance: few
len: 17

CDR3nt: TGTGCCAGCAGTTACTACGGGACAGGGACCTACGAGCAGTACTTC
CDR3aa: CASSYYGTGTYEQYF
j_gene: TRBJ2-7
v_gene: TRBV6-5
d_gene: TRBD1
abundance: .
len: 15

CDR3nt: TGCGCCAGCAGCCCAGGGGGTAGGGACAGAGAAGCTTTCTTT
CDR3aa: CASSPGGRDREAFF
j_gene: TRBJ1-1
v_gene: TRBV5-1
d_gene: TRBD1
abundance: .
len: 14

CDR3nt: TGCAGCGTTGAAGATTGGGGGGGCGAATCGCCCTGGTACGAGCAGTACTTC
CDR3aa: CSVEDWGGESPWYEQYF
j_gene: TRBJ2-7
v_gene: TRBV29-1
d_gene: .
abundance: .
len: 17

CDR3nt: TGTGCCAGCAGCGTAGTGGCGGGGGGGTACAATGAGCAGTTCTTC
CDR3aa: CASSVVAGGYNEQFF
j_gene: TRBJ2-1
v_gene: TRBV9
d_gene: TRBD2
abundance: .
len: 15

CDR3nt: TGTGCCACCAGCAGTAACCCTTGGGGGGGGTCCTTTGGAAACACCATATATTTT
CDR3aa: CATSSNPWGGSFGNTIYF
j_gene: TRBJ1-3
v_gene: TRBV15
d_gene: .
abundance: .
len: 18

CDR3nt: TGTGCCAGTAGTATGGACAGAGACCCGTCAACTAATGAAAAACTGTTTTTT
CDR3aa: CASSMDRDPSTNEKLFF
j_gene: TRBJ1-4
v_gene: TRBV19
d_gene: .
abundance: .
len: 17

CDR3nt: TGTGCCAGCAGCCCGCGGGACAGAACCTCCTACGAGCAGTACTTC
CDR3aa: CASSPRDRTSYEQYF
j_gene: TRBJ2-7
v_gene: TRBV5-4
d_gene: .
abundance: .
len: 15

CDR3nt: TGTGCCAGTAGTGTTTCCGACTCAGCCCAGCATTTT
CDR3aa: CASSVSDSAQHF
j_gene: TRBJ1-5
v_gene: TRBV19
d_gene: .
abundance: .
len: 12

CDR3nt: TGTGCCAGCAGCCAGAACGACGGGGGGCGGGCCTACAATGAGCAGTTCTTC
CDR3aa: CASSQNDGGRAYNEQFF
j_gene: TRBJ2-1
v_gene: TRBV14
d_gene: .
abundance: .
len: 17

CDR3nt: TGTGCCAGCAGCTTAGAGTCAGGGAGTAATCAGCCCCAGCATTTT
CDR3aa: CASSLESGSNQPQHF
j_gene: TRBJ1-5
v_gene: TRBV7-2
d_gene: .
abundance: .
len: 15

CDR3nt: TGTGCCAGCAGCGTAGTAGCGGGGGGTAGCTCCTACAATGAGCAGTTCTTC
CDR3aa: CASSVVAGGSSYNEQFF
j_gene: TRBJ2-1
v_gene: TRBV9
d_gene: TRBD2
abundance: .
len: 17

CDR3nt: TGTGCCAGCACCGAGGGACTGTCAGGCTATGGCTACACCTTC
CDR3aa: CASTEGLSGYGYTF
j_gene: TRBJ1-2
v_gene: TRBV7-9
d_gene: .
abundance: once
len: 14

CDR3nt: TGTGCCAGCAGGACGACCGGGAGGAATTCACCCCTCCACTTT
CDR3aa: CASRTTGRNSPLHF
j_gene: TRBJ1-6
v_gene: TRBV6-5
d_gene: .
abundance: .
len: 14

CDR3nt: TGTGCCAGCAGCCCCCAGGGACTATATAATTCACCCCTCCACTTT
CDR3aa: CASSPQGLYNSPLHF
j_gene: TRBJ1-6
v_gene: TRBV7-2
d_gene: .
abundance: once
len: 15

CDR3nt: TGTGCCATCAGTGAAACAGACAATCAGCCCCAGCATTTT
CDR3aa: CAISETDNQPQHF
j_gene: TRBJ1-5
v_gene: TRBV10-3
d_gene: .
abundance: .
len: 13

CDR3nt: TGTGCCAGCAGTGAATCGGGGGAAGGAAACACCATATATTTT
CDR3aa: CASSESGEGNTIYF
j_gene: TRBJ1-3
v_gene: TRBV6-1
d_gene: .
abundance: .
len: 14

CDR3nt: TGTGCCAGCTCACCGAGCGGACAAGAGACCCAGTACTTC
CDR3aa: CASSPSGQETQYF
j_gene: TRBJ2-5
v_gene: TRBV18
d_gene: .
abundance: .
len: 13

CDR3nt: TGTGCCAGCACCTCCGTGGGTTTCGAGACCCAGTACTTC
CDR3aa: CASTSVGFETQYF
j_gene: TRBJ2-5
v_gene: TRBV5-4
d_gene: .
abundance: .
len: 13

CDR3nt: TGCAGTGGACACCGGAACACTGAAGCTTTCTTT
CDR3aa: CSGHRNTEAFF
j_gene: TRBJ1-1
v_gene: TRBV20-1
d_gene: .
abundance: .
len: 11

CDR3nt: TGTGCCTGGAGTAGGGTGGGGAATTCACCCCTCCACTTT
CDR3aa: CAWSRVGNSPLHF
j_gene: TRBJ1-6
v_gene: TRBV30
d_gene: .
abundance: .
len: 13

CDR3nt: TGTGCTAGTGGTTCGGGGGAGACCCAGTACTTC
CDR3aa: CASGSGETQYF
j_gene: TRBJ2-5
v_gene: TRBV12-5
d_gene: .
abundance: .
len: 11

CDR3nt: TGTGCCAGCAGCATAGCTGGGGCGGGCACCGGGGAGCTGTTTTTT
CDR3aa: CASSIAGAGTGELFF
j_gene: TRBJ2-2
v_gene: TRBV7-2
d_gene: .
abundance: .
len: 15

CDR3nt: TGTGCCAGCAACCCGGCGCAGGGTAATTCACCCCTCCACTTT
CDR3aa: CASNPAQGNSPLHF
j_gene: TRBJ1-6
v_gene: TRBV6-2/TRBV6-3
d_gene: .
abundance: .
len: 14

CDR3nt: TGTGCCAGCAGACTGACAGGGGGCGCCGGGGAGACCCAGTACTTC
CDR3aa: CASRLTGGAGETQYF
j_gene: TRBJ2-5
v_gene: TRBV6-5
d_gene: TRBD1
abundance: .
len: 15

CDR3nt: TGTGCCAGCAGTGAATCGTCTGCCCGTGAGCACTATGGCTACACCTTC
CDR3aa: CASSESSAREHYGYTF
j_gene: TRBJ1-2
v_gene: TRBV6-1
d_gene: .
abundance: .
len: 16

CDR3nt: TGTGCCAGTAGTATAGGGGGCGTTATGGGCAATCAGCCCCAGCATTTT
CDR3aa: CASSIGGVMGNQPQHF
j_gene: TRBJ1-5
v_gene: TRBV19
d_gene: .
abundance: once
len: 16

CDR3nt: TGTGCCAGCATCAGGACCTATGGCTACACCTTC
CDR3aa: CASIRTYGYTF
j_gene: TRBJ1-2
v_gene: TRBV6-4
d_gene: .
abundance: .
len: 11

CDR3nt: TGTGCCAGTAGCCCCATGGGGAGCTCTGGGGCCAACGTCCTGACTTTC
CDR3aa: CASSPMGSSGANVLTF
j_gene: TRBJ2-6
v_gene: TRBV19
d_gene: .
abundance: .
len: 16

CDR3nt: TGTGCCAGCAGCGGACGGACAGGGCCGTACACTGAAGCTTTCTTT
CDR3aa: CASSGRTGPYTEAFF
j_gene: TRBJ1-1
v_gene: TRBV9
d_gene: TRBD1
abundance: .
len: 15

CDR3nt: TGTGCCAGCAGCCCTCGGGACAGGGCGAAATATAATTCACCCCTCCACTTT
CDR3aa: CASSPRDRAKYNSPLHF
j_gene: TRBJ1-6
v_gene: TRBV3-1/TRBV3-2
d_gene: TRBD1
abundance: .
len: 17

CDR3nt: TGCGCCAGCACCTATTATGGGGAGAACACTGAAGCTTTCTTT
CDR3aa: CASTYYGENTEAFF
j_gene: TRBJ1-1
v_gene: TRBV5-1
d_gene: .
abundance: .
len: 14

CDR3nt: TGTGCCACCAGCAGATCCGCGGGCCAGGGGGCGCGGGTCTATGGCTACACCTTC
CDR3aa: CATSRSAGQGARVYGYTF
j_gene: TRBJ1-2
v_gene: TRBV15
d_gene: TRBD1
abundance: .
len: 18

CDR3nt: TGCAGTGCAACCCGGACAGCTGAAGCTTTCTTT
CDR3aa: CSATRTAEAFF
j_gene: TRBJ1-1
v_gene: TRBV20-1
d_gene: .
abundance: once
len: 11

CDR3nt: TGTGCTAGTGGTTTGCAGGGGGCACAGCCCCAGCATTTT
CDR3aa: CASGLQGAQPQHF
j_gene: TRBJ1-5
v_gene: TRBV12-5
d_gene: TRBD1
abundance: .
len: 13

CDR3nt: TGTGCCAGCACCCTATTATCAACTAATGAAAAACTGTTTTTT
CDR3aa: CASTLLSTNEKLFF
j_gene: TRBJ1-4
v_gene: TRBV3-1/TRBV3-2
d_gene: .
abundance: .
len: 14

CDR3nt: TGTGCCAGCAGTTACTCGACCGGGACAGGGGCGAGGGGCACTGAAGCTTTCTTT
CDR3aa: CASSYSTGTGARGTEAFF
j_gene: TRBJ1-1
v_gene: TRBV6-2/TRBV6-3
d_gene: TRBD1
abundance: .
len: 18

CDR3nt: TGTGCCAGCAGCCCCACAATGGTAAGCTCCTACGAGCAGTACTTC
CDR3aa: CASSPTMVSSYEQYF
j_gene: TRBJ2-7
v_gene: TRBV9
d_gene: .
abundance: once
len: 15

CDR3nt: TGTGCCAGCAGCCCACCGGTCGGGGAATACAATGAGCAGTTCTTC
CDR3aa: CASSPPVGEYNEQFF
j_gene: TRBJ2-1
v_gene: TRBV7-8
d_gene: .
abundance: .
len: 15

CDR3nt: TGTGCCAGCAGTTACCCGACAGGGGGCGGGAGCAATCAGCCCCAGCATTTT
CDR3aa: CASSYPTGGGSNQPQHF
j_gene: TRBJ1-5
v_gene: TRBV6-2/TRBV6-3
d_gene: TRBD1
abundance: .
len: 17

CDR3nt: TGTGCCAGCAGCTTAGCGGGCCCGGGACTAGTTGACAATGAGCAGTTCTTC
CDR3aa: CASSLAGPGLVDNEQFF
j_gene: TRBJ2-1
v_gene: TRBV7-2
d_gene: TRBD2
abundance: .
len: 17

CDR3nt: TGTGCCAGCAGCCGACGGACAGCCAGCTCTGGAAACACCATATATTTT
CDR3aa: CASSRRTASSGNTIYF
j_gene: TRBJ1-3
v_gene: TRBV5-6
d_gene: .
abundance: .
len: 16

CDR3nt: TGTGCCAGCCCCACTAGCGGGGGGGCCGGTGAGCAGTTCTTC
CDR3aa: CASPTSGGAGEQFF
j_gene: TRBJ2-1
v_gene: TRBV21-1
d_gene: .
abundance: .
len: 14

CDR3nt: TGTGCCAGCAGTGTAGGGGTCGAGCAGTACTTC
CDR3aa: CASSVGVEQYF
j_gene: TRBJ2-7
v_gene: TRBV2
d_gene: .
abundance: .
len: 11

CDR3nt: TGCGCCAGCAGCCCGGACAGGGGTCGGCTTGCACCCGGGGAGCTGTTTTTT
CDR3aa: CASSPDRGRLAPGELFF
j_gene: TRBJ2-2
v_gene: TRBV4-3
d_gene: TRBD1
abundance: .
len: 17

CDR3nt: TGTGCCAGCAGCTCAGGGTTTAGAAACACCATATATTTT
CDR3aa: CASSSGFRNTIYF
j_gene: TRBJ1-3
v_gene: TRBV4-2
d_gene: .
abundance: .
len: 13

CDR3nt: TGTGCCAGTAGTATCAGGGACAGGGGGTTTTCGACTAATGAAAAACTGTTTTTT
CDR3aa: CASSIRDRGFSTNEKLFF
j_gene: TRBJ1-4
v_gene: TRBV19
d_gene: TRBD1
abundance: .
len: 18